These T cell receptor beta chains were read from a single sample in a study of OX40 agonist ivuxolimab in advanced cancers. Here immunoSEQ multiplex PCR was the method, and the copy in TCRdb shows in-frame clones only, minus some. Altogether fewer than 85,000 clones are present, over 80% being singletons, with the ten largest covering roughly 1.9%. Specimen: CD4+ or CD8+ T cells sorted from blood, collected in a trial of the OX40 agonist ivuxolimab. The source of these receptors is an adult with an advanced solid tumor such as melanoma, head and neck, liver or kidney cancer. Each CDR3 is given with its conserved first and last residue.

j_call v_call cdr3_aa
TRBJ1-1 TRBV28 CASSSWRIGNAEAFF
TRBJ1-2 TRBV5-6 CASSPPIGGGYTF
TRBJ1-2 TRBV5-4 CASSRDNYGYTF
TRBJ1-5 TRBV4-1 CASSQGGDQPQHF
TRBJ1-2 TRBV30 CAWSVRNSYGYTF
TRBJ2-1 TRBV9 CASSVELTPTYNEQFF
TRBJ2-7 TRBV10-3 CAISESWGPTTYEQYF
TRBJ1-5 TRBV19 CASSPSGRGLNQPQHF
TRBJ2-7 TRBV19 CASSKPTGGPYEQYF
TRBJ2-3 TRBV5-6 CASSLRLVGPDTQYF
TRBJ1-1 TRBV7-9 CASSPRGTGGVAEAFF
TRBJ2-1 TRBV2 CASSFTGDYNEQFF
TRBJ2-1 TRBV19 CASAGEAEQFF
TRBJ2-1 TRBV12-2 CASRPIRRGRAGSSYNEQFF
TRBJ2-5 TRBV11-3 CASSQGQRETQYF
TRBJ2-3 TRBV6-6 CASSYSNPGVEDTQYF
TRBJ1-5 TRBV28 CASSLSGQGGGNQPQHF
TRBJ1-2 TRBV4-3 CASSQDLQGAIYGYTF
TRBJ1-1 TRBV14 CASSPFGQKRAEAFF
TRBJ2-4 TRBV29-1 CSGMRVQGAQNIQYF
TRBJ1-1 TRBV5-5 CASSPTQGVSQNTEAFF
TRBJ2-6 TRBV5-4 CASSPGEPPGANVLTF
TRBJ1-3 TRBV28 CASSSDAGNTIYF
TRBJ1-2 TRBV30 CAPTPPRTGNGMEANYGYTF
TRBJ1-1 TRBV28 CASSPPTGNTEAFF
TRBJ1-2 TRBV28 CASSILSRQGPYF
TRBJ1-3 TRBV5-1 CASSPLLSGNTIYF
TRBJ2-7 TRBV6-5 CASREGSIAYEQYF
TRBJ1-1 TRBV11-2 CASSLDQWSGGAFF
TRBJ2-5 TRBV6-1 CASSEGGVVETQYF
TRBJ2-3 TRBV6-5 CASSYSAGVSTDTQYF
TRBJ2-3 TRBV7-3 CASSADGVGDTQYF
TRBJ2-1 TRBV6-5 CASSKGTSLGDEQFF
TRBJ2-1 TRBV5-4 CASSLALEPYNEQFF
TRBJ2-2 TRBV27 CASSLGGTGTGELFF
TRBJ2-3 TRBV14 CASSQDGIGITQYF
TRBJ2-7 TRBV6-6 CASSSPGHSSYEQYF
TRBJ2-5 TRBV12-5 CASGPGQSSGETQYF
TRBJ1-1 TRBV4-3 CASSQAGGGPRNTEAFF
TRBJ2-2 TRBV5-1 CASSPLAGANTRELFF
TRBJ1-5 TRBV6-6 CASSRGQYSNQPQHF
TRBJ1-1 TRBV5-1 CASSLTYGGSPTEAFF
TRBJ1-1 TRBV29-1 CSVGGTGGWNTEAFF
TRBJ1-5 TRBV27 CASRQGLISNQPQHF
TRBJ2-1 TRBV7-3 CASSPAASDEQFF
TRBJ2-3 TRBV27 CASSSLDRPTDTQYF
TRBJ2-7 TRBV7-9 CASSLVGDGEQYF
TRBJ2-1 TRBV5-5 CASSSRTGQGANEQFF
TRBJ1-2 TRBV11-2 CASSLGVRGGYTF
TRBJ2-7 TRBV11-2 CASSLELAGGPWEQYF
TRBJ2-7 TRBV7-3 CASSPRGGRCPYEQYF
TRBJ2-1 TRBV19 CASSILRPGSSYNEQFF
TRBJ2-3 TRBV6-5 CASRPGLVVDTQYF